This T cell receptor (beta chain) was captured in a study of T cell responses to AZD1222 COVID-19 vaccine. Study-level background: The study pooled second doses at about 4 or about 12 weeks.

Findings and caveats of the study: Along spike, vaccine-associated CD4 TCRs were found throughout, with dominance at 160-218 and 743-854. Donors were mostly white British, more females; clonal diversity possibly underestimated.

The CDR3 spans 16 residues. V lost 3 bases, J lost 7 bases, and 10 bases stayed unmatched. The germline gives CDR1 SEHNR, CDR2 FQNEAQ (reference sequence). In regard to this clone: Its antigen is unidentified.

Some clones are missing from TCRdb's copy, which holds only in-frame ones; the method was immunoSEQ multiplex PCR. This sample has 200,000 or so clones; almost 95% occur once, and the top ten carry roughly a tenth. The source is an adult in good health. Sequences were derived from peripheral blood, sampled on day 0 of AZD1222 vaccination. This chain joins TRBV7-9 and TRBJ2-1; 9 positions match TRBD2. The CDR3 region is CASSLGRLAAVNEQFF. CDR3 nucleotides: TGTGCCAGCAGCTTGGGGAGACTAGCGGCCGTAAATGAGCAGTTCTTC.